These 29 T cell receptor beta chains originate from one sample sequenced in a study of T cell repertoires in cytomegalovirus infection. TCRdb independently ran MiXCR on the reads; one entry per CDR3 protein. This table holds about 740,000 distinct CDR3 sequences, roughly 36% found once. What was sequenced was PBMCs. These receptors came from a human donor in good health (CMV status not recorded). Some clones in this sample may be carry-over from other donors' samples.

This clonotype showed up just a few times. V gene TRBV7-2 combines with J gene TRBJ1-6, with 8 bases matching TRBD1. Germline loops: CDR1 SGHTA, CDR2 FQGNSA. The CDR3 has 14 amino acids. J gave up 9 bases and V 3 bases, and 4 bases lay outside the gene matches. DNA for the CDR3: TGTGCCAGCAGCTTGGGACAGGTCGGTTCACCCCTCCACTTT. Its translation is CASSLGQVGSPLHF.

The V call is TRBV11-2, the J call TRBJ1-1, with D perhaps matching TRBD1 (5 bases). Germline CDR1 SGHAT, CDR2 FQNNGV. V lost 5 bases to trimming and J lost 6 bases, with 16 bases between them. This CDR3 is 14 amino acids long. The CDR3 protein is CASSLRWGGPEAFF. CDR3 nucleotides: TGTGCCAGCAGCCTGAGGTGGGGGGGACCTGAAGCTTTCTTT.

This clonotype occurred a few times. V gene TRBV20-1 combines with J gene TRBJ2-1; no firm D call. Germline CDR1 is DFQATT and CDR2 is SNEGSKA (reference sequence). This CDR3 is built from 12 residues. V was trimmed by 5 bases and J by 7 bases, leaving 12 bases between them. The CDR3 DNA sequence: TGCAGTGCTGCCCTCACGACTAATGAGCAGTTCTTC. This translates into CSAALTTNEQFF.

This clonotype appeared many times. The V call is TRBV11-2, the J call TRBJ1-5, with D maybe TRBD1 (5 bases). Germline V gene sequence: CDR1 SGHAT, CDR2 FQNNGV. CDR3 length equals 15 residues. V was clipped by 0 bases and J by 5 bases, with 11 bases between them. Here the CDR3 reads CASSLDPRGHQPQHF. CDR3 coding DNA: TGTGCCAGCAGCTTAGATCCACGGGGCCATCAGCCCCAGCATTTT.

The V gene is TRBV28, the J gene TRBJ2-1; 7 bases are shared with TRBD2. Per germline, CDR1 MDHEN and CDR2 SYDVKM. The CDR3 consists of 15 residues. V shed 3 bases and J 3 bases; nucleotides not matched to a gene: 5. CDR3 coding DNA: TGTGCCAGCAGTTTTAGAGAGCGGGGCTACAATGAGCAGTTCTTC. Amino acids: CASSFRERGYNEQFF.

J is TRBJ2-2 and V is TRBV24-1, with TRBD1 as a possible D gene (6 bases). Germline loops: CDR1 KGHDR, CDR2 SFDVKD. The V end lost 3 bases, the J end lost 5 bases, and 6 bases lay between the germline ends. This CDR3 has 13 residues. DNA of the CDR3: TGTGCCACCAGTGATCAGGGGACCGGGGAGCTGTTTTTT. This sequence encodes CATSDQGTGELFF.

This clonotype was seen a few times. The chain joins TRBV12-3 or TRBV12-4 to TRBJ1-2; 11 bases are a match to TRBD1. The CDR3 runs to 15 residues. The V gene end was trimmed by 10 bases and the J gene end by 7 bases; junction bases not matched to a gene: 14. CDR3 amino acids: CATLGTGGWWSGYTF. CDR3 bases: TGTGCCACCCTTGGGACAGGGGGATGGTGGTCTGGCTACACCTTC.

Written as DNA, the CDR3 is TGTGCCAGCAGTTTATTGCGGGGGCCCCCACAAGAGCAGTTCTTC. It yields the protein CASSLLRGPPQEQFF. This chain joins TRBV27 and TRBJ2-1; possible D gene TRBD2, 7 bases. Trimming stripped 1 base from V and 10 bases from J, with 17 bases between. The CDR3 is 15 residues long. CDR1 is MNHEY and CDR2 is SMNVEV in the germline V gene (reference sequence).

This clonotype showed up many times. The chain links TRBV7-2 to TRBJ1-2; D gene unclear. This CDR3 is 14 amino acids long. In germline, CDR1 is SGHTA, CDR2 FQGNSA. V was cut by 1 base and J by 3 bases, with 9 bases left in between. The CDR3, as DNA: TGTGCCAGCAGCTTAGGGACGGCACACTATGGCTACACCTTC. It encodes CASSLGTAHYGYTF.

Only a few counts were recorded for this clonotype. For the CDR3, the DNA is TGTGCCAGCACGACTACCGGGACCTTGGGTGCCCGACATGGCTACACCTTC. This encodes CASTTTGTLGARHGYTF. The rearrangement links TRBV12-3 or TRBV12-4 to TRBJ1-2, with a possible D match to TRBD1 (5 bases). The CDR3 loop spans 17 amino acids. The V end lost 7 bases, the J end lost 6 bases, and 27 bases lay between the germline ends.

This chain connects TRBV10-3 to TRBJ2-7; D not resolved. CDR3 length: 13 amino acids. Per the germline V gene, CDR1 is ENHRY and CDR2 is SYGVKD. V shed 3 bases and J shed 1 base, with 7 bases lying between them. The DNA for the CDR3 is TGTGCCATCAGTGACTTGGGGTCCTACGAGCAGTACTTC. Its translation is CAISDLGSYEQYF.

This clonotype appeared a few times. V is TRBV7-6 and J is TRBJ1-4; 9 bases line up with TRBD1. The V gene end was trimmed by 1 base and the J gene end by 8 bases; junction bases not matched to a gene: 8. The V gene's germline CDR1 is SGHVS and CDR2 FNYEAQ. The CDR3 sequence is 16 residues long. Written as DNA, the CDR3 is TGTGCCAGCAGCTTAGAGGGGACAGGGAGTTACGAAAAACTGTTTTTT. Translated, it gives CASSLEGTGSYEKLFF.

On this clonotype itself: A read error may produce the germline difference seen at one junction end. This chain joins TRBV7-6 and TRBJ1-2; D is perhaps TRBD1 (5 bases). The CDR3 is 14 residues long. CDR1 is SGHVS and CDR2 is FNYEAQ in the germline V gene. The CDR3 DNA follows: TGTGCCAGCATCTTAGCCGGGGGAGGGGAGGGCTACACCTTC. Translated: CASILAGGGEGYTF. Supplemented by reference TRBV7-6 and TRBJ1-2, the full variable domain reads GAGVSQSPRYKVTKRGQDVALRCDPISGHVSLYWYRQALGQGPEFLTYFNYEAQQDKSGLPNDRFSAERPEGSISTLTIQRTEQRDSAMYRCASILAGGGEGYTFGSGTRLTVV.

The V and J genes are TRBV12-3 or TRBV12-4 and TRBJ1-5; D uncertain. CDR3 length: 14 residues. V gave up 6 bases and J gave up 7 bases, with 16 bases separating them. CDR3 DNA sequence: TGTGCCAGCAGCCCTCTCATAGGAGGGCAGCCCCAGCATTTT. It is translated as CASSPLIGGQPQHF.

At least ten counts were recorded for this clonotype. This rearrangement joins TRBV12-3 or TRBV12-4 to TRBJ1-1; 7 bases are shared with TRBD1. V shed 7 bases, J shed 0 bases, and the junction held 5 bases outside the gene matches. The CDR3 covers 14 residues. Here the CDR3 reads CASTLTGVNTEAFF. CDR3 coding DNA: TGTGCCAGCACCTTAACAGGGGTGAACACTGAAGCTTTCTTT.

About this clonotype: The junction and the germline gene differ at one end; a read error may be behind it. The rearrangement links TRBV28 to TRBJ1-5; D possibly corresponds to TRBD1 (5 bases). This CDR3 spans 15 amino acids. Germline V gene sequence: CDR1 MDHEN, CDR2 SYDVKM. The CDR3 loop is CASSLGGRGNQPRHF. DNA for the CDR3: TGTGCCAGCAGTTTGGGCGGTCGGGGCAATCAGCCCCGGCATTTT.

Comments on this clonotype: This CDR3 fails to terminate in the conserved phenylalanine or tryptophan, so it likely reflects a read error. The rearrangement joins TRBV2 to TRBJ2-7; D possibly uses TRBD1 or TRBD2 (5 bases each). The germline CDR1 and CDR2 sequences are SNHLY and FYNNEI. V dropped 6 bases and J dropped 3 bases, with 18 bases sitting between them. The CDR3 runs 15 residues. The DNA of the CDR3 is TGTGCCAGCAGGCTCCGGACCCAGGGAGACTACGAGCAGTACTTA. Translating it yields CASRLRTQGDYEQYL.

Only a few counts were recorded for this clonotype. The genes are TRBV20-1 and TRBJ2-7; the match to TRBD2 covers 11 bases. The germline gives CDR1 DFQATT, CDR2 SNEGSKA (reference sequence). V was clipped by 3 bases and J by 1 base; unmatched bases: 2. This CDR3 has 14 residues. CDR3: CSASTSGSSYEQYF. In DNA form, the CDR3 reads TGCAGTGCTAGCACTAGCGGGAGTTCCTACGAGCAGTACTTC.

This clonotype came up many times. The rearrangement uses TRBV6-2 or TRBV6-3 and TRBJ1-5; a weak D match, TRBD1 (6 bases). Germline V gives CDR1 MNHEY, CDR2 SVGEGT. V was shortened by 2 bases and J by 1 base, with 18 bases between the two germline ends. This CDR3 contains 18 residues. DNA for the CDR3: TGTGCCAGCAGTTACGAACAGGGAAGCATTAAGAGCAATCAGCCCCAGCATTTT. Translation: CASSYEQGSIKSNQPQHF.

This sequence joins TRBV20-1 and TRBJ1-4; D not certain. Germline V gives CDR1 DFQATT, CDR2 SNEGSKA (reference sequence). With 8 bases removed from V and 3 bases from J, the gap between germline ends came to 16 bases. CDR3 length: 14 residues. Written as DNA, the CDR3 is TGCAGTTCCCAGAGCGGGGAGGCTAATGAAAAACTGTTTTTT. It encodes CSSQSGEANEKLFF.

Ten or more counts support this clonotype. The CDR3 is CASSLEPPLHTGELFF. The CDR3 DNA follows: TGTGCCAGCAGCTTAGAACCCCCGCTTCACACCGGGGAGCTGTTTTTT. The chain uses TRBV7-2 and TRBJ2-2; D is uncertain. The germline V and J ends were trimmed by 1 base and 3 bases, with 12 bases remaining between them. The CDR3 covers 16 residues. From germline, CDR1 is SGHTA and CDR2 FQGNSA. Looking up the rest from reference TRBV7-2 and TRBJ2-2 gives the full variable domain: GAGVSQSPSNKVTEKGKDVELRCDPISGHTALYWYRQSLGQGLEFLIYFQGNSAPDKSGLPSDRFSAERTGGSVSTLTIQRTQQEDSAVYLCASSLEPPLHTGELFFGEGSRLTVL.

V is TRBV9 and J is TRBJ2-2, with unresolved D. With 0 bases removed from V and 6 bases from J, the gap between germline ends came to 6 bases. The CDR3 has 13 residues. Germline V gives CDR1 SGDLS, CDR2 YYNGEE. CDR3 sequence reads: CASSVGGPGELFF. The DNA for the CDR3 is TGTGCCAGCAGCGTAGGGGGTCCCGGGGAGCTGTTTTTT. Full variable domain (remainder filled in from reference TRBV9 and TRBJ2-2): DSGVTQTPKHLITATGQRVTLRCSPRSGDLSVYWYQQSLDQGLQFLIQYYNGEERAKGNILERFSAQQFPDLHSELNLSSLELGDSALYFCASSVGGPGELFFGEGSRLTVL.

The chain couples TRBV6-5 to TRBJ1-1; D is unresolved. CDR1 and CDR2 from the germline V gene are MNHEY and SVGAGI. The CDR3 is 15 amino acids. The V and J ends lost 1 base and 1 base respectively, with 10 bases between them. The CDR3 nucleotides are TGTGCCAGCAGTTACTGGGCCAGCAGGAACACTGAAGCTTTCTTT. It encodes CASSYWASRNTEAFF.

This clonotype was seen more than once but under ten times. The CDR3 region is CATSETGSNYGYTF. The CDR3 DNA reads as TGTGCCACCAGTGAAACAGGGTCGAACTATGGCTACACCTTC. This chain joins TRBV24-1 and TRBJ1-2; possibly TRBD1 for D (6 bases). Deletions cut 4 bases from V and 2 bases from J, with 10 bases between. The germline V gene has CDR1 KGHDR and CDR2 SFDVKD. The CDR3 totals 14 residues.

V gene TRBV29-1 combines with J gene TRBJ1-1, with a weak D call TRBD1 (5 bases). The V end was cut by 4 bases, the J end by 4 bases, with 16 bases between. This CDR3 is built from 14 residues. CDR1 and CDR2 from the germline V gene are SQVTM and ANQGSEA. CDR3 in DNA: TGCAGCGTTGTCAACGGGGCGCCGAGCACTGAAGCTTTCTTT. Its protein product is CSVVNGAPSTEAFF.

The table lists this clonotype with a count of one. The V call is TRBV28, the J call TRBJ2-7; TRBD2 is a possible D gene (7 bases). Trimming took 2 bases from V and 3 from J, leaving 14 bases between them. Germline V CDR1 and CDR2: MDHEN, SYDVKM. CDR3 length: 15 amino acids. The CDR3 is CASSLHREGVYEQYF. The CDR3 DNA reads as TGTGCCAGCAGTTTACACAGGGAGGGCGTCTACGAGCAGTACTTC.

Many counts were recorded for this clonotype. The rearrangement links TRBV27 to TRBJ2-7, with 8 nucleotides matching TRBD2. CDR3 length: 14 residues. V gave up 6 bases and J gave up 4 bases; unmatched junction bases: 8. Per the germline V gene, CDR1 is MNHEY and CDR2 is SMNVEV (reference sequence). This chain's CDR3 is CASSPLAEHYEQYF. The CDR3 DNA is TGTGCCAGCAGCCCACTAGCGGAACATTACGAGCAGTACTTC.

This clonotype was detected only a few times. V and J are TRBV29-1 and TRBJ1-5, with unresolved D. This CDR3 contains 14 residues. The germline V gene has CDR1 SQVTM and CDR2 ANQGSEA. Trimming left V 5 bases short and J 0 bases short, with 11 bases between. In nucleotides, the CDR3 is TGCAGCGTTACCGAAACAGCTAGCAATCAGCCCCAGCATTTT. As protein: CSVTETASNQPQHF.

The chain joins TRBV7-9 to TRBJ2-1; the match to TRBD2 covers 7 bases. Germline values: CDR1 SEHNR, CDR2 FQNEAQ (reference sequence). J was trimmed by 5 bases and V by 2 bases; bases with no gene match: 6. There are 15 residues in the CDR3. The CDR3 DNA sequence: TGTGCCAGCAGCTTACGTGGGAGGGGACACAATGAGCAGTTCTTC. This sequence encodes CASSLRGRGHNEQFF.